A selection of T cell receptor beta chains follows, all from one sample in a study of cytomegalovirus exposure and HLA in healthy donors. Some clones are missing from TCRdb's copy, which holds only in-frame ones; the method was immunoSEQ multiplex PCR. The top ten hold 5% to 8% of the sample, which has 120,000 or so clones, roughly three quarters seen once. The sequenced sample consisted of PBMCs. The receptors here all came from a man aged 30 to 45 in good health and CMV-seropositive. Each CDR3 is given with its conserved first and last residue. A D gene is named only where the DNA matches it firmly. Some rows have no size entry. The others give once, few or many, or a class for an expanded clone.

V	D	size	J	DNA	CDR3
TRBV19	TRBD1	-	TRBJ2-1	TGTGCCAGTAGTAATTACAGGGGCTGGGGCTCCTACAATGAGCAGTTCTTC	CASSNYRGWGSYNEQFF
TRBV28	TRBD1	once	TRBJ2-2	TGTGCCAGCAGTTTACCTACAGGGGGCGGGACCGGGGAGCTGTTTTTT	CASSLPTGGGTGELFF
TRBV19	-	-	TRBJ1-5	TGTGCCAGTAGTATTGGGACAAACCAGCCCCAGCATTTT	CASSIGTNQPQHF
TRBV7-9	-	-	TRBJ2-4	TGTGCCACTCGAGCAGGGGCTGCAAAAAACATTCAGTACTTC	CATRAGAAKNIQYF
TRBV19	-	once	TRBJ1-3	TGTGCCAGTAGTCGCAGGGGCGACTCTGGAAACACCATATATTTT	CASSRRGDSGNTIYF
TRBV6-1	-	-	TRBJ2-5	TGTGCCAGCAGTGATGGGGTCCTCGGTGGGGAGCAGTACTTC	CASSDGVLGGEQYF
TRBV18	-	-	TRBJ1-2	TGTGCCAGCTCATCATCCCCAGGGACTAACTATGGCTACACCTTC	CASSSSPGTNYGYTF
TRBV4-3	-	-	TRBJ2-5	TGCGCCAGCAGCCAAATAGGGGGGGTCGGCGAGACCCAGTACTTC	CASSQIGGVGETQYF
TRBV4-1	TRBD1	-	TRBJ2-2	TGCGCCAGCAGCCTGGTTGACAGGGGGCTTACCGGGGAGCTGTTTTTT	CASSLVDRGLTGELFF
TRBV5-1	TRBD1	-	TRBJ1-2	TGCGCCAGCAGCTTGGGTTTTCTAAGGCCGGCCCCCGGGACAGGAGACTATGGCTACACCTTC	CASSLGFLRPAPGTGDYGYTF
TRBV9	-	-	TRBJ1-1	TGTGCCAGCAGCCCCACAACAGGGTATGTTGGCACTGAAGCTTTCTTT	CASSPTTGYVGTEAFF
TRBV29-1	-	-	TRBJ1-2	TGCAGCGTTGAATCAGGGTTAGAGGGCTACACCTTC	CSVESGLEGYTF
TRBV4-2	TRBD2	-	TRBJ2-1	TGTGCCAGCAGCCAAGTAGCGGGGAGAAATAATGAGCAGTTCTTC	CASSQVAGRNNEQFF
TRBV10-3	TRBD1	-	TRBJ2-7	TGTGCCATCAGTGGGATGACAGGGGGCCTGAACGAGCAGTACTTC	CAISGMTGGLNEQYF
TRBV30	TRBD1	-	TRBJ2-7	TGTGCCTGGAGCGAAGGACAGGGTATCTCCTACGAGCAGTACTTC	CAWSEGQGISYEQYF
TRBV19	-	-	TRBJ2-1	TGTGCCAGTAGTATCGAACGGTTGAGAAATGAGCAGTTCTTC	CASSIERLRNEQFF
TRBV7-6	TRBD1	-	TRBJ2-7	TGTGCCAGCAGCTCCCATCGAGGGGACAGGATCTACGAGCAGTACTTC	CASSSHRGDRIYEQYF
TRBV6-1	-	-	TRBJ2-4	TGTGCCGGCAGTGTTTCAGGGGTCGGGAACATTCAGTACTTC	CAGSVSGVGNIQYF
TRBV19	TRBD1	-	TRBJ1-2	TGTGCCAGTAAAGGTCCGGGACAGAACTATGGCTACACCTTC	CASKGPGQNYGYTF